These 27 T cell receptor beta chains were sequenced from one sample in a study of T cell responses to AZD1222 COVID-19 vaccine. Only in-frame clones appear in the TCRdb table, and some are missing; sequencing was by immunoSEQ multiplex PCR. The sample consists of fewer than 150,000 clones, roughly 93% of them appearing once. The sequencing used peripheral blood, collected on day 0 of AZD1222 vaccination. The source is an adult in good health.

The gene calls are TRBV5-1 and TRBJ1-3; the match to TRBD1 covers 8 bases. CDR3 length: 14 amino acids. The ends lost 4 bases at V and 6 bases at J; junction bases unmatched: 6. CDR1 is SGHRS and CDR2 is YFSETQ in the germline V gene. The CDR3 DNA follows: TGCGCCAGCAGCGTCGAGACAGGGGAAAACACCATATATTTT. It translates to CASSVETGENTIYF.

The chain combines TRBV6-6 with TRBJ2-3, with D possibly being TRBD2 (6 bases). The germline gives CDR1 MNHNY, CDR2 SVGAGI (reference sequence). Trimming removed 6 bases at V and 7 bases at J, with 14 bases between. This CDR3 is built from 13 residues. CDR3 protein: CASSPRGEHTQYF. CDR3 DNA sequence: TGTGCCAGCAGCCCGCGGGGCGAGCATACGCAGTATTTT.

In this sample, this clone turned up once. This chain connects TRBV28 to TRBJ2-3; possible D gene TRBD2, 5 bases. Germline V gene sequence: CDR1 MDHEN, CDR2 SYDVKM. Trimming shortened V by 5 bases and J by 1 base, and 13 bases separated the two germline ends. The CDR3 has 15 amino acids. DNA for the CDR3: TGTGCCAGCAGTCCCTACAGCGGAGGCACAGATACGCAGTATTTT. It is translated as CASSPYSGGTDTQYF. Supplemented by reference TRBV28 and TRBJ2-3, the full variable domain reads DVKVTQSSRYLVKRTGEKVFLECVQDMDHENMFWYRQDPGLGLRLIYFSYDVKMKEKGDIPEGYSVSREKKERFSLILESASTNQTSMYLCASSPYSGGTDTQYFGPGTRLTVL.

This chain links TRBV7-2 with TRBJ2-4; the match to TRBD2 covers 15 bases. The germline CDR1 and CDR2 sequences are SGHTA and FQGNSA. CDR3 length equals 15 residues. With 3 bases clipped from V and 8 bases from J, the junction kept 2 bases outside the gene matches. CDR3 DNA sequence: TGTGCCAGCAGCTTGGGACTAGCGGGAGGAGACATTCAGTACTTC. Residues: CASSLGLAGGDIQYF.

This rearrangement joins TRBV28 to TRBJ2-7; 14 bases line up with TRBD2. With V trimmed by 4 bases and J by 4 bases, 3 bases remained unmatched. Germline CDR1 and CDR2: MDHEN and SYDVKM. The CDR3 loop spans 15 amino acids. The CDR3 bases are TGTGCCAGCAGTTGGACTAGCGGGAGGTCATACGAGCAGTACTTC. Translated: CASSWTSGRSYEQYF.

The V call is TRBV5-6, the J call TRBJ1-5; TRBD1 matches 7 bases. Germline assignment: CDR1 SGHDT and CDR2 YYEEEE. The junction had 9 bases not matched to a gene; V was cut back by 4 bases and J by 5 bases. The CDR3 runs 15 residues. CDR3 residues: CASSDNRGRHQPQHF. CDR3 bases: TGTGCCAGCAGCGACAACAGGGGTCGGCATCAGCCCCAGCATTTT. The full variable domain, completed using reference TRBV5-6 and TRBJ1-5, is DAGVTQSPTHLIKTRGQQVTLRCSPKSGHDTVSWYQQALGQGPQFIFQYYEEEERQRGNFPDRFSGHQFPNYSSELNVNALLLGDSALYLCASSDNRGRHQPQHFGDGTRLSIL.

V gene TRBV29-1 combines with J gene TRBJ2-5; D ambiguous. Between the trimmed V and J ends, which lost 6 bases and 0 bases, there was a span of 11 bases. The CDR3 length is 13 residues. Looked up from germline, CDR1 is SQVTM and CDR2 is ANQGSEA. Here the CDR3 DNA reads TGCAGCGTAGATACGGGCGACCAAGAGACCCAGTACTTC. It yields the protein CSVDTGDQETQYF.

This clone has a handful of counts. The rearrangement uses TRBV29-1 and TRBJ2-7; D might be TRBD2 (6 bases). V dropped 3 bases and J dropped 2 bases, with 8 bases sitting between them. The CDR3 is 12 residues long. Germline loops: CDR1 SQVTM, CDR2 ANQGSEA. The CDR3 is CSVEEGTYEQYF. As DNA, the CDR3 is TGCAGCGTTGAGGAGGGGACCTACGAGCAGTACTTC.

The chain employs TRBV28 and TRBJ2-3; D might be TRBD1 or TRBD2, each matching 5 bases. V was trimmed by 10 bases and J by 1 base, leaving 18 bases between them. This CDR3 is built from 15 residues. CDR1 MDHEN and CDR2 SYDVKM come from the germline V gene. The CDR3 spells CAITPGRHRTDTQYF. The CDR3 nucleotides are TGTGCCATCACCCCGGGACGACACCGCACAGATACGCAGTATTTT.

This rearrangement joins TRBV28 to TRBJ1-5; TRBD1 is a possible D gene (6 bases). CDR1 and CDR2 from the germline V gene are MDHEN and SYDVKM. This CDR3 region has 13 residues. V was shortened by 5 bases and J by 9 bases, with 14 bases between the two germline ends. CDR3 sequence (DNA): TGTGCCAGCAGTGAAGCCGGGGGGCGGCCCCAGCATTTT. Translated: CASSEAGGRPQHF. The full variable domain, its missing parts supplied by reference TRBV28 and TRBJ1-5, is DVKVTQSSRYLVKRTGEKVFLECVQDMDHENMFWYRQDPGLGLRLIYFSYDVKMKEKGDIPEGYSVSREKKERFSLILESASTNQTSMYLCASSEAGGRPQHFGDGTRLSIL.

This clone has only a few counts. For the CDR3, the DNA is TGTGCCAGCAGCCTGGGACAGGGGGCGAATTCACCCCTCCACTTT. This codes for CASSLGQGANSPLHF. This chain uses TRBV11-3 with TRBJ1-6; 12 nucleotides agree with TRBD1. The V segment lost 5 bases and the J segment 7 bases; nucleotides outside the gene matches: 3. Germline values: CDR1 SGHNT, CDR2 YENEEA. This CDR3 contains 15 residues. Supplemented by reference TRBV11-3 and TRBJ1-6, the full variable domain reads EAGVVQSPRYKIIEKKQPVAFWCNPISGHNTLYWYLQNLGQGPELLIRYENEEAVDDSQLPKDRFSAERLKGVDSTLKIQPAELGDSAVYLCASSLGQGANSPLHFGNGTRLTVT.

The chain joins TRBV6-2 or TRBV6-3 to TRBJ1-1, with D maybe TRBD1 (5 bases). This CDR3 has 15 residues. Germline V lookup: CDR1 MNHEY, CDR2 SVGEGT. V was cut by 0 bases and J by 6 bases, with 14 bases left in between. The CDR3 nucleotides are TGTGCCAGCAGTTACTCGGCGGCAGGGTGGTCTGAAGCTTTCTTT. Protein product: CASSYSAAGWSEAFF.

In regard to this clone: Other DNA sequences of this sample code for an identical CDR3. The CDR3 spells CASSLGGGYTF. CDR3 nucleotide sequence: TGTGCCAGCAGTTTAGGCGGCGGCTACACCTTC. The chain joins TRBV12-3 or TRBV12-4 to TRBJ1-2; D is unclear. Trimming cost V 1 base and J 8 bases, with 5 bases left between them. This CDR3 comprises 11 residues.

The chain carries TRBV28 and TRBJ2-6, with 7 bases fitting TRBD1. From germline, CDR1 is MDHEN and CDR2 SYDVKM. The J segment lost 0 bases and the V segment lost 5 bases, leaving 7 bases of the junction unmatched. The CDR3 sequence is 17 residues long. The CDR3 region is CASSPWDSTSGANVLTF. The DNA of the CDR3 is TGTGCCAGCAGTCCATGGGACAGTACCTCTGGGGCCAACGTCCTGACTTTC.

V usage is TRBV7-2 and J usage is TRBJ2-1; D unclear. V was shortened by 2 bases and J by 0 bases, with 14 bases between the two germline ends. The CDR3 loop spans 17 amino acids. The germline gives CDR1 SGHTA, CDR2 FQGNSA. This CDR3 is CASSLLGAASSYNEQFF. CDR3 sequence (DNA): TGTGCCAGCAGCTTATTAGGTGCGGCGAGCTCCTACAATGAGCAGTTCTTC.

V and J are TRBV30 and TRBJ1-4; 7 nucleotides match TRBD1. The germline CDR1 and CDR2 sequences are GTSNPN and SVGIG (reference sequence). CDR3 length: 16 amino acids. The trim removed 2 bases at V and 1 base at J, leaving 7 bases unmatched. In nucleotides, the CDR3 is TGTGCCTGGAGTACCTACAGGGGCAAAACTAATGAAAAACTGTTTTTT. Translated, it gives CAWSTYRGKTNEKLFF.

This clone has a handful of counts. V is TRBV2 and J is TRBJ1-3; 10 bases fit TRBD1. CDR1 and CDR2 (germline): SNHLY, FYNNEI. The junction had 2 bases not matched to a gene; V was cut back by 4 bases and J by 2 bases. The CDR3 has 15 residues. The CDR3 region has the DNA TGTGCCAGCAGTGCCGACAGGGGGCCTGGAAACACCATATATTTT. It specifies CASSADRGPGNTIYF.

This chain joins TRBV5-1 and TRBJ2-7; 11 bases are shared with TRBD1. This CDR3 has 14 amino acids. Germline loops: CDR1 SGHRS, CDR2 YFSETQ. The V segment lost 0 bases and the J segment 7 bases; nucleotides outside the gene matches: 3. The DNA for the CDR3 is TGCGCCAGCAGCTTGGGGGACAGGGGGAGAGAGCAGTACTTC. It specifies CASSLGDRGREQYF.

The rearrangement links TRBV6-5 to TRBJ2-3; D remains unclear. The CDR3 has 12 residues. Deletions cut 7 bases from V and 1 base from J, with 6 bases between. Germline-derived CDR1 and CDR2 are MNHEY and SVGAGI. CDR3 DNA: TGTGCCAGCATTCGGGGCACAGATACGCAGTATTTT. The encoded protein is CASIRGTDTQYF.

The chain is built from TRBV28 and TRBJ2-7; unclear D gene. The CDR3 runs 12 residues. Trimming pared 6 bases from V and 7 bases from J, leaving 13 bases between. Germline V gives CDR1 MDHEN, CDR2 SYDVKM. CDR3 nucleotides: TGTGCCAGCAGCCAACCGACTGGGGAGCAGTACTTC. It codes for CASSQPTGEQYF.

This rearrangement joins TRBV5-6 to TRBJ1-2; possible D gene TRBD1, 6 bases. The CDR3 consists of 18 residues. Germline CDR1 and CDR2: SGHDT and YYEEEE. The V end was cut by 1 base, the J end by 0 bases, with 19 bases between. CDR3 in DNA: TGTGCCAGCAGCTTGTTAAGATCGACAGGAACCTCTAACTATGGCTACACCTTC. Its translation is CASSLLRSTGTSNYGYTF.

This clone was picked up a small number of times. This rearrangement joins TRBV9 to TRBJ1-5, with TRBD1 matching over 9 bases. After removal of 4 bases from V and 6 bases from J, the junction contained 5 bases not matched to a gene. Germline V gene lookup returns CDR1 SGDLS and CDR2 YYNGEE. This CDR3 has 14 amino acids. The CDR3 protein is CASSTGQGGQPQHF. The CDR3 nucleotides are TGTGCCAGCAGCACGGGACAGGGTGGTCAGCCCCAGCATTTT.

The rearrangement joins TRBV4-2 to TRBJ2-1; D is undetermined. The V and J ends lost 5 bases and 4 bases respectively, with 9 bases between them. Germline V gives CDR1 LGHNA, CDR2 YNFKEQ. This CDR3 spans 13 amino acids. The DNA of the CDR3 is TGTGCCAGCAGCGGGCTAAGGTACAATGAGCAGTTCTTC. This translates into CASSGLRYNEQFF.

V gene TRBV5-4 combines with J gene TRBJ1-2, with 7 bases that match TRBD1. The junction had 15 bases not matched to a gene; V was cut back by 0 bases and J by 7 bases. CDR1 is SGHNT, CDR2 YYREEE, per germline (reference sequence). The CDR3 covers 17 residues. In DNA form, the CDR3 reads TGTGCCAGCAGCTTGGGACAGGGCGTGGGTTTGAGCTTTGGCTACACCTTC. It yields the protein CASSLGQGVGLSFGYTF.

The sample holds one count of this clone. J is TRBJ1-1 and V is TRBV28; no firm D call. The CDR3 covers 14 residues. The ends were cut back, 3 bases at V and 4 bases at J, with 12 bases in the middle. Germline V gene data show CDR1 as MDHEN and CDR2 as SYDVKM. The CDR3 nucleotides read TGTGCCAGCAGTTTGTGGAAAGCCGTCACTGAAGCTTTCTTT. Protein sequence: CASSLWKAVTEAFF.

The chain couples TRBV6-5 to TRBJ2-5, with D possibly being TRBD2 (7 bases). Trimming shortened V by 11 bases and J by 4 bases, and 23 bases separated the two germline ends. The CDR3 spans 15 residues. Germline CDR1 and CDR2: MNHEY and SVGAGI. The CDR3 DNA sequence: TGTGCCTGGGGGGGGGCGCAAGTCGTAGGAGAGACCCAGTACTTC. This gives the protein CAWGGAQVVGETQYF.

This chain connects TRBV18 to TRBJ2-3, with D tentatively TRBD2 (6 bases). CDR3 length equals 16 residues. V was clipped by 3 bases and J by 2 bases, with 15 bases between them. Germline V gene data show CDR1 as KGHSH and CDR2 as LQKENI. CDR3 loop: CASSPLTSTSTDTQYF. DNA for the CDR3: TGTGCCAGCTCACCGTTAACTAGCACATCCACAGATACGCAGTATTTT.